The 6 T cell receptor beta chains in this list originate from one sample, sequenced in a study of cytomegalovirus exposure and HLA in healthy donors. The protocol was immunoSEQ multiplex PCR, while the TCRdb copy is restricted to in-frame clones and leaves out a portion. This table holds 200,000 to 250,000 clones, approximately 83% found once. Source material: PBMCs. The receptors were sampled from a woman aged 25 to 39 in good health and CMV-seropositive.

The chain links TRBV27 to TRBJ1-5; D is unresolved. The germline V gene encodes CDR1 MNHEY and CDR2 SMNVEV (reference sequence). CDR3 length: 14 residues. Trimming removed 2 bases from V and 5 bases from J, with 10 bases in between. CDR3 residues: CASSLVGYDQPQHF. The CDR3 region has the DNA TGTGCCAGCAGTTTAGTGGGGTATGATCAGCCCCAGCATTTT.

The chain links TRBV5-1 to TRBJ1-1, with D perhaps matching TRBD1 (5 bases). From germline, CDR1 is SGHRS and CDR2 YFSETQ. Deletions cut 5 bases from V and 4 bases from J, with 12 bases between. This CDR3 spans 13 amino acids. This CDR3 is CASRVGQATEAFF. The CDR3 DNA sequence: TGCGCCAGCAGAGTAGGACAAGCCACTGAAGCTTTCTTT. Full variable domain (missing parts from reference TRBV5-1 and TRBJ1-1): KAGVTQTPRYLIKTRGQQVTLSCSPISGHRSVSWYQQTPGQGLQFLFEYFSETQRNKGNFPGRFSGRQFSNSRSEMNVSTLELGDSALYLCASRVGQATEAFFGQGTRLTVV.

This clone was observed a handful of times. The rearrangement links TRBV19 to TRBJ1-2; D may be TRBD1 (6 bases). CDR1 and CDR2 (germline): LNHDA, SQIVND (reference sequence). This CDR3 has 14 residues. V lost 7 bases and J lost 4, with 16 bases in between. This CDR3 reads CASTTGQSFYGYTF. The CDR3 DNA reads TGTGCCAGTACCACGGGACAATCCTTCTATGGCTACACCTTC.

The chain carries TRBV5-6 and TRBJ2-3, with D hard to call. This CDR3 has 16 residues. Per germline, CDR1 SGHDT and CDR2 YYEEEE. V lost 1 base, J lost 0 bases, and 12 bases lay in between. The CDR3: CASSLRFSPSTDTQYF. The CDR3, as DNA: TGTGCCAGCAGCTTGAGGTTCTCCCCAAGCACAGATACGCAGTATTTT.

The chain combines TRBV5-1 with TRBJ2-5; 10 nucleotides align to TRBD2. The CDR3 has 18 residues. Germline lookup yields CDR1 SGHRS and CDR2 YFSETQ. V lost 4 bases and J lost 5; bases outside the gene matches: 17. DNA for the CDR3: TGCGCCAGCAGCGCCCTTGCAGCTAGCGGGAGTTCAGGGGAGACCCAGTACTTC. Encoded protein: CASSALAASGSSGETQYF.

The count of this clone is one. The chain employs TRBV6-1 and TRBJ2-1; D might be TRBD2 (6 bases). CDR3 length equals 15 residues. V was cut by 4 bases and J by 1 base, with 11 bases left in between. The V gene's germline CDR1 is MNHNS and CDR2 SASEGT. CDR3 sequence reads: CASSVGGGSYNEQFF. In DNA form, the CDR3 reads TGTGCCAGCAGTGTCGGGGGAGGTTCCTACAATGAGCAGTTCTTC.